The T cell receptor beta chain described here comes from a study of Ad26.COV2.S vaccination and SARS-CoV-2 variants. The study, taken as a whole, reports: Placebo recipients showed lower spike-specific TCR breadth than vaccinees.

A remark on this clone: Its antigen is unknown.

V was clipped by 0 bases and J by 2 bases, with 11 bases between them. CDR3 length equals 16 residues. Per germline, CDR1 SEHNR and CDR2 FQNEAQ (reference sequence). Described treatment: some 20 received Ad26.COV2.S at low or high dose, single or two shots; 5 received placebo; per-sample allocation not given. Sample collection was performed on day 63 after the first vaccine or placebo injection. An Ad26 vector expressing Wuhan-strain SARS-CoV-2 spike constituted the vaccine. This table comes from immunoSEQ multiplex PCR, and its TCRdb copy is limited to in-frame clones, with some not included. The sample carries more than 300,000 clones, approximately 80% recorded once.

The chain carries TRBV7-9 and TRBJ1-3; weak D call: TRBD1 (6 bases). Sequencing used peripheral blood, obtained in a trial of Ad26.COV2.S vaccine versus placebo. The clonotype comes from a person aged 18 to 59 who received the Ad26.COV2.S COVID-19 vaccine or a placebo. In DNA form, the CDR3 reads TGTGCCAGCAGCTTAGCGCCGGGGGCAGCTGGAAACACCATATATTTT. Its protein product is CASSLAPGAAGNTIYF.